The present entry profiles one T cell receptor (beta chain) with its context. Other DNA sequences in this specimen translate into the identical CDR3. The data stem from a study of blood T cell repertoires in COVID-19. About the research overall: Researchers got acute and convalescent COVID-19 samples from the United States, Italy and Spain. PBMCs, B-cell-depleted T cells, or T cells provided the cDNA or gDNA that made up the material.

V shed 4 bases and J shed 7 bases, with 23 bases lying between them. The germline CDR1 and CDR2 sequences are MGHRA and YSYEKL. This CDR3 comprises 16 residues. Original handling: Quantification of nucleated cells was approximated via reference gene primer amplification. Only in-frame clones appear in the TCRdb table, and some are missing; sequencing was by immunoSEQ multiplex PCR. V and J calls and clone size are as listed in that table; D and trimming were resolved from the DNA. Found here are tens of thousands of clones, roughly 88% of them singletons; the top ten hold 4.5% to 5%. The material sequenced was peripheral blood. The origin of this receptor is a human donor in a cohort sampled during active COVID-19. V is TRBV4-1 and J is TRBJ2-7; weak D call: TRBD1 (5 bases). The CDR3 nucleotides are TGCGCCAGCAGCCTCCAACCAGCAGGGTCACTCGGGGAGCAGTACTTC. Translating gives CASSLQPAGSLGEQYF.